This TCR beta chain is drawn from a study of regulatory T cells in long-lasting Graves disease. Turning to the study itself: Under 3 months of antithyroid drugs had been taken by newly diagnosed Graves' patients.

CDR1 is SGHNT and CDR2 is YYREEE in the germline V gene (reference sequence). This CDR3 is 13 amino acids long. Trimming took 0 bases from V and 4 from J, leaving 7 bases between them. HTBI primers from iRepertoire and Arm-PCR of CDR3 regions yielded the TCR beta libraries. TCRdb re-analysed the multiplex PCR reads in MiXCR, keeping a single row per CDR3 protein. The data show roughly 430,000 distinct CDR3 sequences, with about 15% seen just once and approximately 12% held by the top ten. Regarding time point: newly diagnosed GD, antithyroid drugs for less than 3 months. PBMC-derived RNA was used for the TCR library. These data are also associated with another study on T cells in Graves' hyperthyroidism and ophthalmopathy.

The TCR sequence derives from a young woman with Graves disease. This chain joins TRBV5-4 and TRBJ1-2; D uncertain. The specimen comprised peripheral blood mononuclear cells (PBMCs), sampled at new diagnosis, from a patient treated with antithyroid drugs. The CDR3 loop is CASSLGIGYGYTF. In nucleotides, the CDR3 is TGTGCCAGCAGCTTGGGTATAGGCTATGGCTACACCTTC.